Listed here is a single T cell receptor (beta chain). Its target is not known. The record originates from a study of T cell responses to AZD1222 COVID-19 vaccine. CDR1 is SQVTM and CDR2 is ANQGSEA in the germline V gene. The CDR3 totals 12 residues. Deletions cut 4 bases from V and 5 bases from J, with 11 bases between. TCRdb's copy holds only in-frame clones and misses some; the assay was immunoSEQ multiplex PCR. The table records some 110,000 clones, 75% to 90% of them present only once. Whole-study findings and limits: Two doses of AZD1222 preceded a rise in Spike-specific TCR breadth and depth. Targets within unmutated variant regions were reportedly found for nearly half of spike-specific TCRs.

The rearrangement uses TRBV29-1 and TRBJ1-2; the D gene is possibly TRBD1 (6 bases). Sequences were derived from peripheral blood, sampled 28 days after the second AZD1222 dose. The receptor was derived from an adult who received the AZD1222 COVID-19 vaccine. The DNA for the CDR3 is TGCAGCGTTGTAGGGGGAGGGTATGGCTACACCTTC. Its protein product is CSVVGGGYGYTF.